These 9 T cell receptor beta chains were sequenced from one sample in a study of post-analysis software for immune sequencing data. The authors incorporated unique molecular identifiers into the TCR beta cDNA libraries. Each CDR3 protein is one row after TCRdb ran MiXCR on the PCR reads. The data hold about 770,000 distinct CDR3 sequences, with around 45% observed a single time. General study findings and limits: With TRBV5-6, TRBV5-1 and TRBV20-1 included, about five TRBV segments were more frequent in patients than in controls.

Their target antigens are unknown. The specimen sequenced was blood. The receptors were gathered from a girl aged 10 to 17 with multiple sclerosis.

This clonotype was picked up a small number of times. CDR3 sequence: CASSKVQGTYDEQYF. For the CDR3, the DNA is TGCGCCAGCAGCAAGGTACAGGGTACATACGACGAGCAGTACTTC. The chain is built from TRBV5-1 and TRBJ2-4, with TRBD1 as a possible D gene (6 bases). With the DNA end fitting TRBJ2-7 better, the J assignment may be wrong. The CDR3 spans 15 residues. Germline V gene lookup returns CDR1 SGHRS and CDR2 YFSETQ.

The chain links TRBV12-3 or TRBV12-4 to TRBJ1-2, with D unclear. The CDR3 totals 11 residues. V was trimmed by 3 bases and J by 6 bases, leaving 5 bases between them. The DNA of the CDR3 is TGTGCCAGCAGTTTCTACGATGGCTACACCTTC. Protein sequence: CASSFYDGYTF.

The gene calls are TRBV12-3 or TRBV12-4 and TRBJ2-4, with 11 bases that match TRBD1. With V trimmed by 2 bases and J by 9 bases, 9 bases remained unmatched. CDR3 length equals 16 residues. For the CDR3, the DNA is TGTGCCAGCAGTTTAATGGACAGGGGGCGCGGTGGCATTCAGTACTTC. As protein: CASSLMDRGRGGIQYF.

The rearrangement joins TRBV12-3 or TRBV12-4 to TRBJ2-1; 9 bases match TRBD1. The CDR3 is 18 residues long. V lost 7 bases, J lost 6 bases, and 19 bases stayed unmatched. The CDR3 loop reads CASNSPPPGQGSRNEQFF. For the CDR3, the DNA is TGTGCCAGCAATTCCCCTCCCCCCGGACAGGGGAGTCGCAATGAGCAGTTCTTC.

This clonotype has more than one count but fewer than ten. In DNA form, the CDR3 reads TGCGCCAGCAGCTTGGCCGCGGAGGCTGAAGCTTTCTTT. Residues: CASSLAAEAEAFF. The V and J genes are TRBV5-1 and TRBJ1-1, with D unresolved. The CDR3 runs 13 residues. The V and J ends lost 0 bases and 6 bases respectively, with 9 bases between them. Germline assignment: CDR1 SGHRS and CDR2 YFSETQ.

A few counts support this clonotype. The rearrangement uses TRBV5-1 and TRBJ1-1, with D maybe TRBD1 (5 bases). The V and J ends lost 3 bases and 1 base respectively, with 13 bases between them. This CDR3 is built from 15 residues. The germline V gene encodes CDR1 SGHRS and CDR2 YFSETQ. CDR3 sequence: CASSSEQVGNTEAFF. DNA for the CDR3: TGCGCCAGCAGCTCCGAACAGGTCGGGAACACTGAAGCTTTCTTT. The full variable domain, completed using reference TRBV5-1 and TRBJ1-1, is KAGVTQTPRYLIKTRGQQVTLSCSPISGHRSVSWYQQTPGQGLQFLFEYFSETQRNKGNFPGRFSGRQFSNSRSEMNVSTLELGDSALYLCASSSEQVGNTEAFFGQGTRLTVV.

There are a few counts of this clonotype. The chain links TRBV18 to TRBJ2-7; 7 positions agree with TRBD2. This CDR3 spans 16 amino acids. V was pared by 3 bases and J by 0 bases, with 8 bases of the junction left unmatched. CDR1 is KGHSH and CDR2 is LQKENI in the germline V gene. CDR3 DNA sequence: TGTGCCAGCTCACCTGGGGAGGGCGTAGTCTCCTACGAGCAGTACTTC. Translated: CASSPGEGVVSYEQYF.

V and J are TRBV7-9 and TRBJ2-1; 9 positions agree with TRBD2. Germline V lookup: CDR1 SEHNR, CDR2 FQNEAQ (reference sequence). J was trimmed by 4 bases and V by 5 bases; bases with no gene match: 6. CDR3 length: 15 amino acids. The CDR3 DNA reads TGTGCCAGCAGCCCGCGGGAGGGACATTACAATGAGCAGTTCTTC. Residues: CASSPREGHYNEQFF.

This clonotype showed up just once. The chain is built from TRBV28 and TRBJ1-5; no firm D call. The CDR3 covers 15 residues. V dropped 6 bases and J dropped 7 bases, with 19 bases sitting between them. From germline, CDR1 is MDHEN and CDR2 SYDVKM. CDR3 sequence: CASRPRTLGTQPQHF. CDR3 nucleotides: TGTGCCAGCAGACCCAGGACGCTAGGTACCCAGCCCCAGCATTTT.